These T cell receptor beta chains were read from a single sample in a study of blood T cell repertoires in COVID-19. Data came from immunoSEQ multiplex PCR; TCRdb stores just in-frame clones and leaves some out. The sample carries some 380,000 clones, about 89% recorded once. The sequencing input was PBMCs or T cells enriched from blood (not recorded which). The receptors come from a man younger than 40 who had recovered from COVID-19. The CDR3 runs from the conserved cysteine through the conserved F or W. The D gene is left open where the match is weak. Clone size is shown for a subset of rows, as once, few, many or a class of expanded clone.

>TRBJ2-5|TRBD2|.|TRBV6-5
CASSYSGGGNQETQYF
TGTGCCAGCAGTTACTCTGGCGGGGGGAATCAAGAGACCCAGTACTTC
>TRBJ1-1|.|.|TRBV9
CASSGRGNTEAFF
TGTGCCAGCAGCGGCCGGGGGAACACTGAAGCTTTCTTT
>TRBJ2-3|TRBD1|.|TRBV4-3
CASSQGTGINTQYF
TGCGCCAGCAGCCAAGGGACAGGGATAAATACGCAGTATTTT
>TRBJ2-7|.|once|TRBV27
CASKRGTSSVGEQYF
TGTGCCAGCAAAAGAGGCACAAGTTCGGTCGGCGAGCAGTACTTC
>TRBJ1-2|.|.|TRBV4-3
CASSNYNGYTF
TGCGCCAGCAGCAACTACAATGGCTACACCTTC
>TRBJ2-3|TRBD1|.|TRBV5-1
CASSKTGGSTDTQYF
TGCGCCAGCAGCAAAACAGGGGGATCCACAGATACGCAGTATTTT
>TRBJ1-4|.|.|TRBV7-2
CASSLLRSTEKLFF
TGTGCCAGCAGCTTATTAAGGAGTACTGAAAAACTGTTTTTT
>TRBJ1-5|.|.|TRBV15
CATSRHWGVNQPQHF
TGTGCCACCAGCAGGCATTGGGGGGTCAATCAGCCCCAGCATTTT
>TRBJ1-2|TRBD1|.|TRBV5-1
CASSPGQSNFYGYTF
TGCGCCAGCAGCCCGGGACAGTCAAATTTCTATGGCTACACCTTC
>TRBJ2-3|.|.|TRBV6-1
CASSEGLSDTQYF
TGTGCCAGCAGCGAAGGACTGTCGGATACGCAGTATTTT
>TRBJ2-1|TRBD2|.|TRBV11-2
CASSPTSGALFDNEQFF
TGTGCCAGCAGCCCGACTAGCGGGGCCCTGTTCGACAATGAGCAGTTCTTC
>TRBJ1-6|TRBD1|few|TRBV6-6
CASSYSGQGDSPLHF
TGTGCCAGCAGTTACTCGGGGCAGGGGGATTCACCCCTCCACTTT
>TRBJ1-2|TRBD1|.|TRBV6-2/TRBV6-3
CASSSIDRAMGYTF
TGTGCCAGCAGTTCTATCGACAGGGCGATGGGCTACACCTTC
>TRBJ1-5|.|once|TRBV4-3
CASSQGWQERGYSNQPQHF
TGCGCCAGCAGCCAAGGGTGGCAAGAAAGAGGGTATAGCAATCAGCCCCAGCATTTT
>TRBJ2-2|.|.|TRBV10-3
CAISGQEGGELFF
TGTGCCATCAGTGGTCAGGAAGGCGGGGAGCTGTTTTTT
>TRBJ1-2|.|.|TRBV2
CASNKQGLDGYTF
TGTGCCAGCAACAAACAGGGATTGGATGGCTACACCTTC
>TRBJ2-7|.|.|TRBV3-1/TRBV3-2
CASSRGGGNYEQYF
TGTGCCAGCAGCCGAGGAGGAGGTAACTACGAGCAGTACTTC
>TRBJ2-5|TRBD2|.|TRBV13
CASSASGWVAGGQETQYF
TGTGCCAGCAGCGCAAGCGGGTGGGTAGCGGGGGGCCAAGAGACCCAGTACTTC
>TRBJ1-1|TRBD1|.|TRBV27
CASSFSWTGGITEAFF
TGTGCCAGCAGTTTCTCCTGGACAGGGGGGATCACTGAAGCTTTCTTT
>TRBJ1-2|.|.|TRBV9
CASSPPTGKDGYTF
TGTGCCAGCAGCCCACCAACAGGGAAGGATGGCTACACCTTC
>TRBJ1-2|.|.|TRBV9
CASTAGGGSNYGYTF
TGTGCCAGCACGGCTGGAGGAGGTAGTAACTATGGCTACACCTTC
>TRBJ1-6|.|.|TRBV29-1
CSVQTGPYSPLHF
TGCAGCGTACAAACAGGGCCCTATTCACCCCTCCACTTT
>TRBJ2-3|TRBD2|.|TRBV3-1/TRBV3-2
CASSPFSGGNTDTQYF
TGTGCCAGCAGCCCCTTTAGCGGGGGGAACACAGATACGCAGTATTTT
>TRBJ2-2|TRBD2|.|TRBV5-1
CASSSRTSGGTGELFF
TGCGCCAGCAGCTCTCGGACTAGCGGGGGAACCGGGGAGCTGTTTTTT
>TRBJ2-2|TRBD2|.|TRBV27
CASKGRVVDAGELFF
TGTGCCAGCAAAGGGAGGGTAGTTGATGCCGGGGAGCTGTTTTTT
>TRBJ2-7|TRBD1|once|TRBV5-1
CASSRGQGTAYEQYF
TGCGCCAGCAGCAGGGGACAGGGGACGGCCTACGAGCAGTACTTC
>TRBJ2-7|.|.|TRBV10-2
CASSDIAGALEQYF
TGCGCCAGCAGTGACATCGCAGGGGCGCTTGAGCAGTACTTC
>TRBJ2-7|.|.|TRBV2
CASTGTGTTSYEQYF
TGTGCCAGCACTGGAACAGGGACAACATCCTACGAGCAGTACTTC
>TRBJ1-4|.|.|TRBV7-9
CASSLAEAGAGNEKLFF
TGTGCCAGCAGCTTAGCCGAGGCGGGGGCTGGTAATGAAAAACTGTTTTTT
>TRBJ1-2|.|.|TRBV6-5
CASSRLANYGYTF
TGTGCCAGCAGCAGGTTAGCTAACTATGGCTACACCTTC
>TRBJ2-6|.|.|TRBV13
CASSLAGFGANVLTF
TGTGCCAGCAGCTTAGCGGGGTTTGGGGCCAACGTCCTGACTTTC
>TRBJ1-1|.|.|TRBV4-2
CASSRDSQNTEAFF
TGTGCCAGCAGCCGTGACAGCCAGAACACTGAAGCTTTCTTT
>TRBJ1-4|.|.|TRBV5-5
CASSLQVEKLFF
TGTGCCAGCAGCTTGCAGGTTGAAAAACTGTTTTTT
>TRBJ2-1|TRBD2|.|TRBV6-2/TRBV6-3
CASSFLAGMGNEQFF
TGTGCCAGCAGTTTCCTAGCGGGGATGGGAAATGAGCAGTTCTTC
>TRBJ2-7|.|.|TRBV27
CASSLSRGHHEQYF
TGTGCCAGCAGTTTATCCAGGGGCCACCACGAGCAGTACTTC
>TRBJ1-1|.|.|TRBV2
CASSADRMVGSEAFF
TGTGCCAGCAGCGCCGACAGGATGGTCGGTTCTGAAGCTTTCTTT
>TRBJ2-1|.|.|TRBV10-3
CAISEINEQFF
TGTGCCATCAGTGAGATAAATGAGCAGTTCTTC